Listed below are T cell receptor beta chains from one sample, sequenced in a study of T-cell reconstitution after alpha-beta-depleted transplantation in children. TCRdb reprocessed the PCR reads with MiXCR, giving one entry per CDR3 protein. The sample holds about 900,000 distinct CDR3 sequences; roughly 31% are singletons and the top ten take about 28%. The specimen comprised PBMCs, mostly from graft donor cells, sampled 360 days after TCRalphabeta/CD19-depleted stem cell transplant. These receptors all come from a boy under two years old who had a stem cell transplant for SCID, so the T cells may come from the graft donor. Each CDR3 is given with its conserved first and last residue. The order of the fields is V gene, J gene, clone size, D gene, CDR3 length, CDR3 protein, CDR3 DNA. The D gene is left open where the match is weak. Clone size appears in some rows only: once, few, many, or a class for an expanded clone.

TRBV25-1	TRBJ2-7	few	NA	14	CASSEFGQFYEQYF	TGTGCCAGCAGTGAATTTGGACAGTTCTACGAGCAGTACTTC
TRBV6-5	TRBJ2-3	NA	TRBD2	19	CASSYGAIAGDPSTDTQYF	TGTGCCAGCAGTTACGGGGCAATAGCGGGGGACCCTAGCACAGATACGCAGTATTTT
TRBV12-3/TRBV12-4	TRBJ2-2	many	TRBD2	13	CASSLGGAGELFF	TGCGCCAGCAGCTTGGGGGGGGCCGGGGAGCTGTTTTTT
TRBV5-1	TRBJ1-1	NA	NA	15	CASSLGWGMGTEAFF	TGCGCCAGCAGCTTGGGTTGGGGGATGGGGACTGAAGCTTTCTTT
TRBV18	TRBJ2-1	NA	TRBD1	16	CASSPLPQGVNNEQFF	TGTGCCAGCTCACCACTTCCACAGGGGGTCAACAATGAGCAGTTCTTC
TRBV2	TRBJ2-1	few	NA	15	CASREQTPYYNEQFF	TGTGCCAGCAGAGAGCAGACCCCCTATTACAATGAGCAGTTCTTC
TRBV7-9	TRBJ2-1	few	NA	15	CASSPTTFSYNEQFF	TGTGCCAGCAGCCCAACTACCTTCTCCTACAATGAGCAGTTCTTC
TRBV7-7	TRBJ1-1	NA	TRBD1	16	CASSLALRDRGLGAFF	TGTGCCAGCAGCTTAGCGTTGAGGGACAGGGGGCTTGGCGCTTTCTTT
TRBV20-1	TRBJ1-1	NA	NA	13	CSASWRANTEAFF	TGCAGTGCTAGTTGGAGGGCGAACACTGAAGCTTTCTTT
TRBV10-3	TRBJ2-1	few	NA	15	CAISDSISSYNEQFF	TGTGCCATCAGTGATTCAATAAGCTCCTACAATGAGCAGTTCTTC
TRBV12-3/TRBV12-4	TRBJ2-1	NA	TRBD2	14	CASSGLAGWNEQFF	TGTGCCAGCAGCGGACTAGCGGGGTGGAATGAGCAGTTCTTC
TRBV4-3	TRBJ2-5	NA	NA	17	CASSQSTGPPRGETQYF	TGCGCCAGCAGCCAATCTACAGGCCCACCAAGGGGAGAGACCCAGTACTTC